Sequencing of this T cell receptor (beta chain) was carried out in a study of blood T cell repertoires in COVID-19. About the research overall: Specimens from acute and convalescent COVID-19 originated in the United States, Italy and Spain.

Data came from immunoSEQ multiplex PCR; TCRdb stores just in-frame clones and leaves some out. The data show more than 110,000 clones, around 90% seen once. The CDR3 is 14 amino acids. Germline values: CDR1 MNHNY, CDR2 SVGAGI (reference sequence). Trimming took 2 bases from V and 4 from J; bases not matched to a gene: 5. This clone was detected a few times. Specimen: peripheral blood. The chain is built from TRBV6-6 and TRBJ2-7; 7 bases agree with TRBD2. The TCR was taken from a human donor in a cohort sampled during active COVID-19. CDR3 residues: CASSYETSFYEQYF. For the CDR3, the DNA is TGTGCCAGCAGTTACGAGACTAGCTTTTACGAGCAGTACTTC.